The TCR beta chain under discussion was sequenced for a study of T cell responses to AZD1222 COVID-19 vaccine. Study-wide results and limits: Spike-specific TCR depth and breadth grew after two AZD1222 doses. Across spike, vaccine-associated CD4 TCRs were found, dominant at 160-218 and 743-854. The reported proportion of spike-specific TCRs targeting unmutated variant regions was nearly half. Donors were mostly white British, more females; clonal diversity possibly underestimated.

With respect to this clone: The target antigen is unknown.

The assay was immunoSEQ multiplex PCR, and TCRdb's table has in-frame clones only and misses some. The sample records roughly 80,000 clones, approximately 87% being singletons. The V end was cut by 4 bases, the J end by 2 bases, with 12 bases between. The CDR3 is 16 amino acids. The germline gives CDR1 LGHNA, CDR2 YSLEER. V and J are TRBV4-3 and TRBJ2-6; D may be TRBD2 (5 bases). The receptor comes from an adult in good health. The specimen comprised peripheral blood, sampled on day 0 of MenACWY control vaccination. DNA of the CDR3: TGCGCCAGCAGCCCAGATGCCGGGGCTGGGGCCAACGTCCTGACTTTC. Its protein product is CASSPDAGAGANVLTF.